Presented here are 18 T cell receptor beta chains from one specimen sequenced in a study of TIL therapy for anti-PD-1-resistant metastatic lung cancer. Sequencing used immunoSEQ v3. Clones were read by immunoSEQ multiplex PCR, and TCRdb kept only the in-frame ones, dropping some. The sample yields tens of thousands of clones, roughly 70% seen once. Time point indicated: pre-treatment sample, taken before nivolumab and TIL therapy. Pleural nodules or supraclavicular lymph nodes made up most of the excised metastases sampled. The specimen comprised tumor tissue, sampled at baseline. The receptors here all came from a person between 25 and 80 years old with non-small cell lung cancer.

CDR3 protein: CASSAAGTSDTDTQYF. As DNA, the CDR3 is TGTGCCAGCAGCGCCGCCGGGACTAGCGACACAGATACGCAGTATTTT. The chain combines TRBV9 with TRBJ2-3; 10 nucleotides match TRBD2. Germline V CDR1 and CDR2: SGDLS, YYNGEE. The CDR3 is 16 residues long. The V and J ends lost 3 bases and 2 bases, in that order; junction bases with no gene match: 6.

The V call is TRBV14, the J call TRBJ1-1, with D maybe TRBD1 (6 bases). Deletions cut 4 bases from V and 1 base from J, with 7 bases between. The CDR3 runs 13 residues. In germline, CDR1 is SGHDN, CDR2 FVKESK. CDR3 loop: CASSLGGNTEAFF. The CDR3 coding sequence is TGTGCCAGCAGCCTAGGGGGGAACACTGAAGCTTTCTTT.

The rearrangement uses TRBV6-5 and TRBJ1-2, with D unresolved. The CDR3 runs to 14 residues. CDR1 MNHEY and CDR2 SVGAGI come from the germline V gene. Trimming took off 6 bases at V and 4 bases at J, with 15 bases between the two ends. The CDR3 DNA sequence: TGTGCCAGCAGCGCTACGGACGGAACCTATGGCTACACCTTC. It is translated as CASSATDGTYGYTF.

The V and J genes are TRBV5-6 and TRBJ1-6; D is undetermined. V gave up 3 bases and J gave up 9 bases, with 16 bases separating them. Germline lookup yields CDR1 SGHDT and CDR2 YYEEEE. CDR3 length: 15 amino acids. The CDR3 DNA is TGTGCCAGCAGCTCCCGGGTCGGCCGGGGTTCACCCCTCCACTTT. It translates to CASSSRVGRGSPLHF.

The CDR3 nucleotides are TGTGCCATCAGTGGTATCGGAGGGTCCGACGAGCAGTACTTC. Amino acids: CAISGIGGSDEQYF. The genes are TRBV10-3 and TRBJ2-7, with D possibly TRBD2 on 6 matching bases. The V end was cut by 4 bases, the J end by 5 bases, with 15 bases between. There are 14 residues in the CDR3. Germline V gene sequence: CDR1 ENHRY, CDR2 SYGVKD.

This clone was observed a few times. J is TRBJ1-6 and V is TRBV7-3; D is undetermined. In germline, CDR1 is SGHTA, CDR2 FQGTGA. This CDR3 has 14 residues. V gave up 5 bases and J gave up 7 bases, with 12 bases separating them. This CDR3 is CASSAQLGNSPLHF. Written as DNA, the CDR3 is TGTGCCAGCAGCGCCCAGTTGGGGAATTCACCCCTCCACTTT.

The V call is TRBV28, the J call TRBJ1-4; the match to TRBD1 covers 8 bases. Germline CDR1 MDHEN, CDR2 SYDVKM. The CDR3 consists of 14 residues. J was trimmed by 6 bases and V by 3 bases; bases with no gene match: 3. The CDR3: CASSFRGPDEKLFF. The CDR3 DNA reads TGTGCCAGCAGTTTCAGGGGGCCCGATGAAAAACTGTTTTTT.

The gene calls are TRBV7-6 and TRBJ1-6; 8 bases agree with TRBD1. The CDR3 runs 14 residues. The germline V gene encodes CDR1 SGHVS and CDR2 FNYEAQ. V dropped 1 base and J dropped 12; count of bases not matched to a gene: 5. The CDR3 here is CASSLEAQGGPLHF. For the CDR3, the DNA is TGTGCCAGCAGCTTAGAGGCACAGGGGGGACCCCTCCACTTT.

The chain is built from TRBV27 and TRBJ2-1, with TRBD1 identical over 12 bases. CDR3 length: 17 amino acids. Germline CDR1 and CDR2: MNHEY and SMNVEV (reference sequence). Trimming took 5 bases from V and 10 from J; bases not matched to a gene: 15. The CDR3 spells CASSRPGTGGIQYEQFF. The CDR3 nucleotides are TGTGCCAGCAGTCGACCCGGGACAGGGGGCATTCAATACGAGCAGTTCTTC.

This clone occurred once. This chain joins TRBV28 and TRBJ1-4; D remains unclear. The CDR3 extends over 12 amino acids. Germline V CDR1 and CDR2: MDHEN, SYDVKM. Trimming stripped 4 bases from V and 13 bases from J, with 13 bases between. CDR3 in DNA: TGTGCCAGCAGTTCCCTGATCAATAGACTGTTTTTT. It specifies CASSSLINRLFF.

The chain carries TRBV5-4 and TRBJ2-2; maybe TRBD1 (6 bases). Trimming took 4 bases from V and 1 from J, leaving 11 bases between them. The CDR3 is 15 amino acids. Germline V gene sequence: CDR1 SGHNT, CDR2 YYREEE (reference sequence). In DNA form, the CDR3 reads TGTGCCAGCAGCGGACAACAGGGGAACACCGGGGAGCTGTTTTTT. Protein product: CASSGQQGNTGELFF.

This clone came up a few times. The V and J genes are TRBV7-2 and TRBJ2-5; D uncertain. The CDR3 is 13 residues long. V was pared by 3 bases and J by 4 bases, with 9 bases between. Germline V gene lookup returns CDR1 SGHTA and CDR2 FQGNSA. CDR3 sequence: CASSFGSVETQYF. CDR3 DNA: TGTGCCAGCAGCTTCGGGTCGGTAGAGACCCAGTACTTC.

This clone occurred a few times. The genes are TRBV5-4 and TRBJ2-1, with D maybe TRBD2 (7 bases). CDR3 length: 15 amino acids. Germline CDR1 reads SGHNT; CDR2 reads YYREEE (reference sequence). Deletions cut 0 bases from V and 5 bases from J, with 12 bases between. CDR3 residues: CASSLGGRGHNEQFF. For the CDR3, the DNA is TGTGCCAGCAGCTTGGGTGGGCGGGGGCACAATGAGCAGTTCTTC.

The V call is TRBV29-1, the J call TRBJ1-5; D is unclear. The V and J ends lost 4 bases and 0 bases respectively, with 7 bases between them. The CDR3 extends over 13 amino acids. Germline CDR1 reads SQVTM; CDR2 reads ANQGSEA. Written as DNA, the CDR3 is TGCAGCGTTGCGGAAGATAGCAATCAGCCCCAGCATTTT. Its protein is CSVAEDSNQPQHF.

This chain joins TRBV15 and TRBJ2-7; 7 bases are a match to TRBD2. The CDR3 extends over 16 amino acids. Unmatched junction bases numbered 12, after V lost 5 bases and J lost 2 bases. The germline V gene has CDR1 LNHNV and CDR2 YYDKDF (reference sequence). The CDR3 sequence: CATSFTSDLPTYEQYF. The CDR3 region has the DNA TGTGCCACCAGCTTTACTAGCGACTTGCCGACCTACGAGCAGTACTTC.

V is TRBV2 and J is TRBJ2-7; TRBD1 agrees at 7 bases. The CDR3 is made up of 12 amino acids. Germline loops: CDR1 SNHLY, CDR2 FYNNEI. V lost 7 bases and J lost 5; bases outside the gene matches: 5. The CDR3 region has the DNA TGTGCCAGCACCTTTGGGACAGACGAGCAGTACTTC. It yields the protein CASTFGTDEQYF.

Here the CDR3 reads CASTWDRNYEQYF. CDR3 nucleotide sequence: TGTGCCAGCACATGGGACCGGAACTACGAGCAGTACTTC. The V and J genes are TRBV5-4 and TRBJ2-7, with D perhaps TRBD1 or TRBD2 (5 bases each). V was cut by 6 bases and J by 3 bases, with 13 bases left in between. From germline, CDR1 is SGHNT and CDR2 YYREEE (reference sequence). The CDR3 is 13 residues long. The whole variable domain, filled in from reference TRBV5-4 and TRBJ2-7, reads ETGVTQSPTHLIKTRGQQVTLRCSSQSGHNTVSWYQQALGQGPQFIFQYYREEENGRGNFPPRFSGLQFPNYSSELNVNALELDDSALYLCASTWDRNYEQYFGPGTRLTVT.

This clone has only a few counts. CDR3 DNA sequence: TGCAGCGTTGGAGGCCGTGGGGTCGCCGAGCAGTACTTC. Its protein is CSVGGRGVAEQYF. The chain couples TRBV29-1 to TRBJ2-7; D gene unclear. The V gene's germline CDR1 is SQVTM and CDR2 ANQGSEA. V lost 4 bases, J lost 6 bases, and 16 bases lay in between. The CDR3 is made up of 13 amino acids.